This T cell receptor beta chain derives from a study of OX40 agonist ivuxolimab in advanced cancers. General notes on the study: Ivuxolimab was an agonistic, fully human IgG2 monoclonal antibody directed against OX40 (CD134), a costimulatory receptor. Intravenous ivuxolimab was administered to patients every 2 weeks at six dose levels: 0.01, 0.1, 0.3, 1.5, 3 and 10 mg/kg. Peripheral TCRbeta sequencing was intended to test whether TCR sequence diversity was altered and clonal T-cell expansion was caused by ivuxolimab. The dose-escalation cohort was almost 85% male with a mean age of roughly 60 years, ranging from roughly 20 to 80. Partial responses occurred in three dose-escalation patients: two with cutaneous melanoma and one with hepatocellular carcinoma. Of the 50 to 55 dose-escalation patients, hepatocellular carcinoma was present in roughly 19, melanoma in around 15, renal cell carcinoma in 9 and head and neck cancer in 9. Patients were allowed to have had prior anti-PD-1, anti-PD-L1 or anti-CTLA-4 therapy, and approximately 40% of the dose-escalation patients had been treated with checkpoint inhibitors. The paper describes the monotherapy dose-escalation part (N = 52 patients) of the phase I trial of ivuxolimab.

The full study reports these points: In the 0.1-3.0 mg/kg groups, partial responders were among the patients with the lowest normalized peripheral clonal expansion, particularly in CD8+ T cells. At doses of 0.1 to 3.0 mg/kg, clonal expansion of both CD4+ and CD8+ T cells in blood was seen between baseline and week 6. After ivuxolimab, CD8+ T cells had more expanded clones than CD4+ T cells on average. Low levels of normalized T-cell clonal expansion were also seen in some patients who did not respond. The antigen specificity of the clonally expanded peripheral T cells was not determined.

A word on this clone: Its antigen target is currently unknown. Qualities for individual bases were not recorded, and no much larger clone is one base off.

For sequencing of the TCRbeta CDR3 region, genomic DNA was extracted from the sorted cells. TCRbeta CDR3 regions were sequenced using the immunoSEQ Assay. TCRdb holds this immuneACCESS table with in-frame rearrangements only. Some clones are missing; in checked studies, unresolved V genes explain under half, and the rest has no known cause. The sample profile shows about 25,000 clones; 86% of them were found once. The ten largest clones take up 35% to 50% of the sample. The junction carries 14 bases between V and J, which are trimmed by 4 bases and 0 bases respectively. CDR1 and CDR2 (MRHNA, SNTAGT) derive from the germline V gene. The CDR3, from cysteine to phenylalanine, totals 16 residues. Just CDR3 DNA is preserved here, 48 bases in frame from base 1. The trial excluded patients who had a history of autoimmune disease or were on systemic immunosuppression. In every dose cohort, peripheral blood was drawn for TCR sequencing at baseline, cycle 4 day 1, and cycle 7 day 1. The samples were taken from a phase I, first-in-human, multicenter, open-label dose-escalation trial of ivuxolimab. Adults with locally advanced or metastatic head and neck squamous cell, hepatocellular, melanoma or renal cell carcinoma were enrolled in the trial. CD4+ and CD8+ T cells were sorted separately from peripheral blood before TCR sequencing.

The chain was built from TRBV6-4 and TRBJ2-3; TRBD1 could be the D gene, as 6 bases match. This receptor was identified in an adult with an advanced solid tumor such as melanoma, head and neck, liver or kidney cancer. Sequenced material: CD4+ or CD8+ T cells sorted from blood, taken in a trial of the OX40 agonist ivuxolimab. Here the CDR3 is given as CASSALDSASTDTQYF. The sequenced DNA: TGTGCCAGCAGTGCCTTGGACAGTGCTAGCACAGATACGCAGTATTTT.